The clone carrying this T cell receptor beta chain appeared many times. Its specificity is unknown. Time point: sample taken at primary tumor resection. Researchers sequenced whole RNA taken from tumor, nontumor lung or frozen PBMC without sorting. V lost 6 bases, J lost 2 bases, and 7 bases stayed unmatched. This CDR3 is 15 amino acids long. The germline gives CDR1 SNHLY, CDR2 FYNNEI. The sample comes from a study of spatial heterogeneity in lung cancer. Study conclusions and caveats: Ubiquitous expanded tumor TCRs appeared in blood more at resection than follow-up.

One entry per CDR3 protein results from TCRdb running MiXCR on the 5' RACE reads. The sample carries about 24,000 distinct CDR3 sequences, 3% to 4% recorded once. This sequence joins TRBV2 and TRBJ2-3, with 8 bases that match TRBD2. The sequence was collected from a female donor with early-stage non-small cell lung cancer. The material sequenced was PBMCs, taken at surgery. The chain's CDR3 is CASRETSVYTDTQYF. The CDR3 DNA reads TGTGCCAGCAGGGAGACTAGCGTTTACACAGATACGCAGTATTTT.